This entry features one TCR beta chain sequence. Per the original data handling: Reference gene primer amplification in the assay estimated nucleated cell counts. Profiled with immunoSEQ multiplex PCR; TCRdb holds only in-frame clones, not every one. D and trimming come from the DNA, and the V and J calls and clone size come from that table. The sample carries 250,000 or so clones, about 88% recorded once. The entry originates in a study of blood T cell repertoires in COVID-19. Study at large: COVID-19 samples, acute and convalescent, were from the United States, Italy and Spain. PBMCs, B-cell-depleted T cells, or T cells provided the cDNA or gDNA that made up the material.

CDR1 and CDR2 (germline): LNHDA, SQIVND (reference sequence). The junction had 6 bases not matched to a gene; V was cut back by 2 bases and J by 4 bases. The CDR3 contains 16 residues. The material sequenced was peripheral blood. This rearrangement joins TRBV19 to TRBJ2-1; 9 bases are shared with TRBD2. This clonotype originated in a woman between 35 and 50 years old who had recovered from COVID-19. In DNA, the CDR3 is TGTGCCAGTAGTATATTGGGCGGGAGGGTATACAATGAGCAGTTCTTC. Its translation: CASSILGGRVYNEQFF.